A selection of T cell receptor beta chains follows, all from one sample in a study of cytomegalovirus exposure and HLA in healthy donors. The repertoire was sequenced with immunoSEQ multiplex PCR; TCRdb's copy has only in-frame clones and lacks some. The sample shows around 150,000 clones, roughly three quarters of them seen only once. Sequences were obtained from PBMCs. The receptors were sampled from a human donor in good health. CDR3s include the opening cysteine and the closing phenylalanine or tryptophan. The D gene is left open where the match is weak. Not all rows give a size; the values are once, few, many and, for expanded clones, a class.

clone_size: few; d_call: TRBD2; j_call: TRBJ2-3; v_call: TRBV4-1; cdr3_aa: CASSAGGGPTSSSTDTQYF; cdr3_nt: TGCGCCAGCAGCGCCGGGGGGGGGCCTACGAGTTCTAGCACAGATACGCAGTATTTT
clone_size: NA; d_call: TRBD1; j_call: TRBJ2-1; v_call: TRBV5-8; cdr3_aa: CASSLGLRDRKTIEQFF; cdr3_nt: TGTGCCAGCAGCCTTGGACTCCGGGACAGGAAAACTATTGAGCAGTTCTTC
clone_size: NA; d_call: NA; j_call: TRBJ1-2; v_call: TRBV4-2; cdr3_aa: CASSQDDSVYGYTF; cdr3_nt: TGTGCCAGCAGCCAAGATGACAGCGTTTATGGCTACACCTTC
clone_size: NA; d_call: TRBD1; j_call: TRBJ2-7; v_call: TRBV6-5; cdr3_aa: CASRGQGALGEQYF; cdr3_nt: TGTGCCAGCAGGGGGCAGGGGGCCTTGGGCGAGCAGTACTTC
clone_size: NA; d_call: NA; j_call: TRBJ2-5; v_call: TRBV7-9; cdr3_aa: CASSSLGTGVQETQYF; cdr3_nt: TGTGCCAGCAGCTCCCTCGGGACGGGGGTCCAAGAGACCCAGTACTTC
clone_size: NA; d_call: TRBD1; j_call: TRBJ2-3; v_call: TRBV5-1; cdr3_aa: CASSLRQGADTQYF; cdr3_nt: TGCGCCAGCAGCCTCCGACAGGGGGCAGATACGCAGTATTTT
clone_size: NA; d_call: TRBD2; j_call: TRBJ2-1; v_call: TRBV6-5; cdr3_aa: CASSYSSGGFNEQFF; cdr3_nt: TGTGCCAGCAGTTACTCCTCGGGAGGGTTCAATGAGCAGTTCTTC
clone_size: once; d_call: TRBD2; j_call: TRBJ2-5; v_call: TRBV5-8; cdr3_aa: CASSSRGGVETQYF; cdr3_nt: TGTGCCAGCAGCTCGCGGGGGGGCGTAGAGACCCAGTACTTC
clone_size: NA; d_call: TRBD1; j_call: TRBJ1-6; v_call: TRBV5-1; cdr3_aa: CASSFQGATSPLHF; cdr3_nt: TGCGCCAGCAGCTTTCAGGGGGCGACTTCACCCCTCCACTTT
clone_size: few; d_call: TRBD2; j_call: TRBJ2-7; v_call: TRBV13; cdr3_aa: CASSFLSGRAPYEQYF; cdr3_nt: TGTGCCAGCAGCTTCCTTAGCGGGAGGGCCCCCTACGAGCAGTACTTC
clone_size: NA; d_call: TRBD1; j_call: TRBJ2-2; v_call: TRBV19; cdr3_aa: CASSRDRGSLVGELFF; cdr3_nt: TGTGCCAGTAGTAGGGACAGGGGGTCGTTAGTCGGGGAGCTGTTTTTT
clone_size: few; d_call: NA; j_call: TRBJ2-7; v_call: TRBV27; cdr3_aa: CASSLTGSFIYEQYF; cdr3_nt: TGTGCCAGCAGTTTAACGGGGTCTTTCATCTACGAGCAGTACTTC
clone_size: few; d_call: TRBD1; j_call: TRBJ1-1; v_call: TRBV4-1; cdr3_aa: CASSQAPEPGQGTTEAFF; cdr3_nt: TGCGCCAGCAGCCAAGCCCCAGAACCGGGACAGGGGACCACTGAAGCTTTCTTT
clone_size: NA; d_call: TRBD1; j_call: TRBJ2-7; v_call: TRBV5-1; cdr3_aa: CASSLIGTGVGYEQYF; cdr3_nt: TGCGCCAGCAGCTTGATCGGGACAGGGGTGGGATACGAGCAGTACTTC
clone_size: NA; d_call: TRBD1; j_call: TRBJ2-1; v_call: TRBV28; cdr3_aa: CASSPDRDHRYEQFF; cdr3_nt: TGTGCCAGCAGTCCCGACAGGGACCACCGATATGAGCAGTTCTTC
clone_size: NA; d_call: TRBD1; j_call: TRBJ1-2; v_call: TRBV27; cdr3_aa: CATRTQGTEDNYGYTF; cdr3_nt: TGTGCCACCAGAACGCAGGGGACAGAAGACAACTATGGCTACACCTTC